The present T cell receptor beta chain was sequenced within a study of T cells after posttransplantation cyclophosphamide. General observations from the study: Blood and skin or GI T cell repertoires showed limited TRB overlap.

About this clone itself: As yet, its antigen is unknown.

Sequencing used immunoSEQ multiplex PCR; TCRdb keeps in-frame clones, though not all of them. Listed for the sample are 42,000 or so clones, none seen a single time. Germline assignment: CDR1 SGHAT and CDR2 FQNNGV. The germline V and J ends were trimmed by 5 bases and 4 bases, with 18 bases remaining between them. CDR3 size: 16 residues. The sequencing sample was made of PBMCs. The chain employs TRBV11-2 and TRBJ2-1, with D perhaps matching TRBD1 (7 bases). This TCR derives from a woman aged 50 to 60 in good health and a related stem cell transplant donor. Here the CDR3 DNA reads TGTGCCAGCAGCCTCACCGGCAGGGGGGTTTACAATGAGCAGTTCTTC. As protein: CASSLTGRGVYNEQFF.